This is a list of T cell receptor beta chains from one sample in a study of cytomegalovirus exposure and HLA in healthy donors. Sequencing used immunoSEQ multiplex PCR; TCRdb keeps in-frame clones, though not all of them. This table holds over 50,000 clones, 68% found once. Sequenced sample: PBMCs. The receptors were sampled from a man aged 40-50 years in good health and CMV-seropositive. CDR3s include the opening cysteine and the closing phenylalanine or tryptophan. The order of the fields is V gene, clone size, J gene, D gene, CDR3 protein, CDR3 DNA. D genes are given only for firm matches. A clone size is listed for some rows: how often the clone was seen (once, few, many), or a class if it is expanded.

V gene: TRBV28; clone size: .; J gene: TRBJ2-2; D gene: TRBD2; CDR3 protein: CASSWTSDTGELFF; CDR3 DNA: TGTGCCAGCAGTTGGACTAGCGACACCGGGGAGCTGTTTTTT
V gene: TRBV2; clone size: .; J gene: TRBJ1-1; D gene: TRBD1; CDR3 protein: CASSGQGVPNTEAFF; CDR3 DNA: TGTGCCAGCAGTGGACAGGGGGTCCCGAACACTGAAGCTTTCTTT
V gene: TRBV15; clone size: .; J gene: TRBJ2-5; D gene: TRBD2; CDR3 protein: CATSSGRQGLAEETQYF; CDR3 DNA: TGTGCCACCAGCAGTGGTCGCCAGGGACTAGCAGAAGAGACCCAGTACTTC
V gene: TRBV14; clone size: few; J gene: TRBJ1-2; D gene: TRBD1; CDR3 protein: CASSRDRGFGYTF; CDR3 DNA: TGTGCCAGCAGCCGGGACAGGGGGTTTGGCTACACCTTC
V gene: TRBV7-9; clone size: .; J gene: TRBJ2-1; D gene: TRBD2; CDR3 protein: CASSSVAGAYNEQFF; CDR3 DNA: TGTGCCAGCAGCTCCGTAGCGGGGGCCTACAATGAGCAGTTCTTC
V gene: TRBV6-6; clone size: .; J gene: TRBJ2-7; D gene: .; CDR3 protein: CASSPDSFYEQYF; CDR3 DNA: TGTGCCAGCAGCCCGGACAGTTTCTACGAGCAGTACTTC
V gene: TRBV7-6; clone size: .; J gene: TRBJ2-2; D gene: .; CDR3 protein: CASSLGGAGTGELFF; CDR3 DNA: TGTGCCAGCAGCTTAGGGGGAGCCGGAACCGGGGAGCTGTTTTTT
V gene: TRBV5-1; clone size: .; J gene: TRBJ2-1; D gene: TRBD2; CDR3 protein: CASRDGLGDEQFF; CDR3 DNA: TGCGCCAGCAGGGACGGACTAGGCGATGAGCAGTTCTTC
V gene: TRBV4-1; clone size: .; J gene: TRBJ2-5; D gene: TRBD1; CDR3 protein: CASSPRTGAGETQYF; CDR3 DNA: TGCGCCAGCAGCCCCAGGACAGGGGCGGGGGAGACCCAGTACTTC
V gene: TRBV2; clone size: .; J gene: TRBJ1-1; D gene: .; CDR3 protein: CASTIQGTNTEAFF; CDR3 DNA: TGTGCCAGCACGATTCAGGGGACAAACACTGAAGCTTTCTTT
V gene: TRBV7-8; clone size: .; J gene: TRBJ2-3; D gene: TRBD2; CDR3 protein: CASSLDSGGAMSTDTQYF; CDR3 DNA: TGTGCCAGCAGCTTAGACAGCGGGGGGGCCATGAGTACAGATACGCAGTATTTT
V gene: TRBV11-2; clone size: .; J gene: TRBJ2-7; D gene: TRBD1; CDR3 protein: CASSAGQGAYEQYF; CDR3 DNA: TGTGCCAGCAGCGCCGGACAGGGGGCCTACGAGCAGTACTTC
V gene: TRBV5-1; clone size: .; J gene: TRBJ2-3; D gene: .; CDR3 protein: CASTERGKADTQYF; CDR3 DNA: TGCGCCAGCACCGAGCGAGGGAAGGCCGATACGCAGTATTTT
V gene: TRBV5-8; clone size: .; J gene: TRBJ1-2; D gene: .; CDR3 protein: CASSAGSGPGYTF; CDR3 DNA: TGTGCCAGCAGCGCGGGCAGCGGGCCTGGCTACACCTTC
V gene: TRBV7-2; clone size: .; J gene: TRBJ2-1; D gene: .; CDR3 protein: CASSLRQGRSYNEQFF; CDR3 DNA: TGTGCCAGCAGCTTACGCCAGGGTCGCTCCTACAATGAGCAGTTCTTC
V gene: TRBV27; clone size: few; J gene: TRBJ1-2; D gene: TRBD1; CDR3 protein: CASSRGTGANYGYTF; CDR3 DNA: TGTGCCAGCAGTCGAGGGACAGGAGCTAACTATGGCTACACCTTC
V gene: TRBV29-1; clone size: .; J gene: TRBJ2-7; D gene: TRBD2; CDR3 protein: CSVTVAGATYEQYF; CDR3 DNA: TGCAGCGTGACCGTAGCGGGGGCTACCTACGAGCAGTACTTC
V gene: TRBV5-1; clone size: .; J gene: TRBJ2-2; D gene: .; CDR3 protein: CASSPRTLTGELFF; CDR3 DNA: TGCGCCAGCAGCCCCCGGACTCTCACCGGGGAGCTGTTTTTT
V gene: TRBV4-3; clone size: few; J gene: TRBJ2-1; D gene: .; CDR3 protein: CASSQDPLAGEQFF; CDR3 DNA: TGCGCCAGCAGCCAAGATCCCTTAGCCGGTGAGCAGTTCTTC
V gene: TRBV7-8; clone size: .; J gene: TRBJ2-1; D gene: TRBD2; CDR3 protein: CASSRAGVNEQFF; CDR3 DNA: TGTGCCAGCAGCCGAGCGGGGGTAAATGAGCAGTTCTTC
V gene: TRBV19; clone size: .; J gene: TRBJ2-1; D gene: TRBD2; CDR3 protein: CASSIGAGDNEQFF; CDR3 DNA: TGTGCCAGTAGTATAGGGGCGGGAGACAATGAGCAGTTCTTC
V gene: TRBV7-8; clone size: few; J gene: TRBJ2-6; D gene: TRBD2; CDR3 protein: CASSFPIQREVYGANVLTF; CDR3 DNA: TGTGCCAGCAGCTTCCCTATCCAGCGGGAGGTATATGGGGCCAACGTCCTGACTTTC
V gene: TRBV11-2; clone size: .; J gene: TRBJ2-1; D gene: .; CDR3 protein: CASSFPLVDNEQFF; CDR3 DNA: TGTGCCAGCAGCTTCCCACTTGTCGACAATGAGCAGTTCTTC
V gene: TRBV6-1; clone size: .; J gene: TRBJ2-7; D gene: TRBD1; CDR3 protein: CASSFQGARGEQYF; CDR3 DNA: TGTGCCAGCAGTTTCCAGGGGGCTCGCGGAGAGCAGTACTTC
V gene: TRBV9; clone size: .; J gene: TRBJ1-5; D gene: .; CDR3 protein: CASSVGAGQPQHF; CDR3 DNA: TGTGCCAGCAGCGTAGGGGCGGGTCAGCCCCAGCATTTT
V gene: TRBV7-9; clone size: .; J gene: TRBJ2-5; D gene: .; CDR3 protein: CASSLGPEETQYF; CDR3 DNA: TGTGCCAGCAGCTTAGGCCCAGAAGAGACCCAGTACTTC
V gene: TRBV7-2; clone size: .; J gene: TRBJ2-5; D gene: .; CDR3 protein: CASSLDGIPQETQYF; CDR3 DNA: TGTGCCAGCAGCTTAGACGGTATCCCCCAAGAGACCCAGTACTTC
V gene: TRBV27; clone size: .; J gene: TRBJ1-2; D gene: TRBD1; CDR3 protein: CASSQTGDSGYTF; CDR3 DNA: TGTGCCAGCAGTCAGACAGGGGATAGTGGCTACACCTTC
V gene: TRBV14; clone size: once; J gene: TRBJ2-1; D gene: TRBD1; CDR3 protein: CASSQTTQGKYNEQFF; CDR3 DNA: TGTGCCAGCAGCCAAACGACACAGGGGAAATACAATGAGCAGTTCTTC
V gene: TRBV6-1; clone size: .; J gene: TRBJ1-1; D gene: TRBD1; CDR3 protein: CASSLTGATTEAFF; CDR3 DNA: TGTGCCAGCAGCCTGACAGGGGCGACAACTGAAGCTTTCTTT
V gene: TRBV5-3; clone size: .; J gene: TRBJ2-3; D gene: TRBD2; CDR3 protein: CARSPGTNLSTDTQYF; CDR3 DNA: TGTGCCAGAAGCCCAGGGACTAACCTAAGCACAGATACGCAGTATTTT
V gene: TRBV7-9; clone size: .; J gene: TRBJ2-3; D gene: .; CDR3 protein: CASSFDRDFVNTQYF; CDR3 DNA: TGTGCCAGCAGCTTCGATCGGGACTTCGTGAATACGCAGTATTTT
V gene: TRBV30; clone size: .; J gene: TRBJ2-7; D gene: TRBD1; CDR3 protein: CAWSRQGPEQYF; CDR3 DNA: TGTGCCTGGAGTAGACAGGGCCCCGAGCAGTACTTC
V gene: TRBV6-5; clone size: .; J gene: TRBJ2-1; D gene: TRBD2; CDR3 protein: CASSLAGLLGDEQFF; CDR3 DNA: TGTGCCAGCAGTTTAGCGGGGTTATTGGGGGATGAGCAGTTCTTC
V gene: TRBV30; clone size: .; J gene: TRBJ2-7; D gene: TRBD1; CDR3 protein: CAWSSGTGYVDEQYF; CDR3 DNA: TGTGCCTGGAGTTCAGGGACAGGGTACGTCGACGAGCAGTACTTC
V gene: TRBV18; clone size: .; J gene: TRBJ1-2; D gene: .; CDR3 protein: CASSPPGQTYGYTF; CDR3 DNA: TGTGCCAGCTCACCACCGGGCCAGACCTATGGCTACACCTTC
V gene: TRBV5-8; clone size: few; J gene: TRBJ2-6; D gene: .; CDR3 protein: CASSLYRAGANVLTF; CDR3 DNA: TGTGCCAGCAGCTTGTACAGGGCTGGGGCCAACGTCCTGACTTTC
V gene: TRBV13; clone size: .; J gene: TRBJ2-4; D gene: TRBD2; CDR3 protein: CASSSLAGVGNIQYF; CDR3 DNA: TGTGCCAGCAGTTCACTAGCGGGGGTTGGGAACATTCAGTACTTC
V gene: TRBV7-9; clone size: few; J gene: TRBJ1-1; D gene: TRBD1; CDR3 protein: CASSLGTGHAEAFF; CDR3 DNA: TGTGCCAGCAGCTTAGGGACAGGACATGCTGAAGCTTTCTTT
V gene: TRBV7-2; clone size: .; J gene: TRBJ2-2; D gene: .; CDR3 protein: CASSSPRAPGELFF; CDR3 DNA: TGTGCCAGCAGCTCGCCGAGGGCCCCCGGGGAGCTGTTTTTT
V gene: TRBV7-9; clone size: .; J gene: TRBJ2-1; D gene: .; CDR3 protein: CASSLDRRFNEQFF; CDR3 DNA: TGTGCCAGCAGCTTAGACAGACGGTTCAATGAGCAGTTCTTC
V gene: TRBV5-1; clone size: .; J gene: TRBJ2-3; D gene: TRBD2; CDR3 protein: CASSIGRGSTDTQYF; CDR3 DNA: TGCGCCAGCAGCATCGGGAGGGGAAGCACAGATACGCAGTATTTT